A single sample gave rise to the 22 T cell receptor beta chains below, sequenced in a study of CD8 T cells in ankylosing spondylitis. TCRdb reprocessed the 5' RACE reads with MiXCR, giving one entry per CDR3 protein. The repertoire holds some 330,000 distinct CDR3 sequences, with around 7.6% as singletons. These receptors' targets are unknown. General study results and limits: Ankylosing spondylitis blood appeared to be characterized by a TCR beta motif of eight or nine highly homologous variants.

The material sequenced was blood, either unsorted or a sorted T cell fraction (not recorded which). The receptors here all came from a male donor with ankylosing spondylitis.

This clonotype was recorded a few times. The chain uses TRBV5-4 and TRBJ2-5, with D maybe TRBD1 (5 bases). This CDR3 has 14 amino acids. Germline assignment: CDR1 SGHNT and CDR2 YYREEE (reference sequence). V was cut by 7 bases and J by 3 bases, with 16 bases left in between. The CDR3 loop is CASQGPGREETQYF. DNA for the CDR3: TGTGCCAGCCAGGGCCCAGGAAGGGAAGAGACCCAGTACTTC.

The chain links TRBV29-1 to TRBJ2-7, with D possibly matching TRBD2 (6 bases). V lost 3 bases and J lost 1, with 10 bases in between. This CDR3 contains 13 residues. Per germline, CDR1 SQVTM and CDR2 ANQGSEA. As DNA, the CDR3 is TGCAGCGTTGACTCTGGGGGGTCCTACGAGCAGTACTTC. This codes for CSVDSGGSYEQYF.

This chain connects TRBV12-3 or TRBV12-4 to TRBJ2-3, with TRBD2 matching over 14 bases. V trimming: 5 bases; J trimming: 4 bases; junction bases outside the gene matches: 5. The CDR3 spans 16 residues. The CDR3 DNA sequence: TGTGCCAGCAGTGGACTAGCGGGAGGTTTGGCAGATACGCAGTATTTT. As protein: CASSGLAGGLADTQYF.

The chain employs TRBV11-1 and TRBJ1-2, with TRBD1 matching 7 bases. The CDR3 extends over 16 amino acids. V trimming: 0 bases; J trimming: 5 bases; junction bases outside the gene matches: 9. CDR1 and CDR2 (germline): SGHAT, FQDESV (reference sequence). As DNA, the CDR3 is TGTGCCAGCAGCTTAGCAGGAGCCGGACAGGCGTATGGCTACACCTTC. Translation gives CASSLAGAGQAYGYTF.

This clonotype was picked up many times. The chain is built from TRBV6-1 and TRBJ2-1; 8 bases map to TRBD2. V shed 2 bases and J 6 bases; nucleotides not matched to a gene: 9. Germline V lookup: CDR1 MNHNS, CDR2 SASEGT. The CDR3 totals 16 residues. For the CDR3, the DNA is TGTGCCAGCAGTGAAAGTCCCGGGACTAGTTTCAATGAGCAGTTCTTC. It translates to CASSESPGTSFNEQFF.

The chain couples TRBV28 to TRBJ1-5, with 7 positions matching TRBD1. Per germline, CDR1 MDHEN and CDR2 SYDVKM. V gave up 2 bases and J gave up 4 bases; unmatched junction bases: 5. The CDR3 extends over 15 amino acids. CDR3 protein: CASSLPQGINQPQHF. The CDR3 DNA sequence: TGTGCCAGCAGTTTACCACAGGGGATTAATCAGCCCCAGCATTTT. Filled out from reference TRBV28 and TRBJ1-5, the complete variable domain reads DVKVTQSSRYLVKRTGEKVFLECVQDMDHENMFWYRQDPGLGLRLIYFSYDVKMKEKGDIPEGYSVSREKKERFSLILESASTNQTSMYLCASSLPQGINQPQHFGDGTRLSIL.

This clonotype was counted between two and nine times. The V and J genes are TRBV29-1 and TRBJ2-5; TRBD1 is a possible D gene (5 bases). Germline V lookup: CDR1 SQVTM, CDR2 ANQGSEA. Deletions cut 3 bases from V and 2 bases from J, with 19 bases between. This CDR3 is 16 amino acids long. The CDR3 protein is CSVEAFSQGLQETQYF. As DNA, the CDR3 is TGCAGCGTTGAGGCTTTTTCCCAGGGTTTACAAGAGACCCAGTACTTC.

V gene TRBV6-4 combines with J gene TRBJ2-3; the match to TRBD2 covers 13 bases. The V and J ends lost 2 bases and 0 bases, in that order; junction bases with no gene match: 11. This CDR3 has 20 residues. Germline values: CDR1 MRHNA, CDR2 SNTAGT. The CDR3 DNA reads TGTGCCAGCAGTGACCTCGGGCCGGGACTAGCGGGATCTAGCACAGATACGCAGTATTTT. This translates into CASSDLGPGLAGSSTDTQYF.

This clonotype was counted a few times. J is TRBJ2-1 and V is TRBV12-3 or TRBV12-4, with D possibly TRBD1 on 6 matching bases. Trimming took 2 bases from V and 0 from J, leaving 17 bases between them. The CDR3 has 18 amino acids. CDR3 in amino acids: CASSLIGRDKASYNEQFF. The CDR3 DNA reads TGTGCCAGCAGTTTAATCGGCAGGGACAAAGCCTCCTACAATGAGCAGTTCTTC.

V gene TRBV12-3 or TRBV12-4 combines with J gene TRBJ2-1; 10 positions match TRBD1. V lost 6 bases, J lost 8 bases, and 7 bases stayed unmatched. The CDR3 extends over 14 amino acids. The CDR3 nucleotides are TGTGCCAGCAGACCCACAGGACAGGGGGATGAGCAGTTCTTC. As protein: CASRPTGQGDEQFF.

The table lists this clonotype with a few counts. In DNA, the CDR3 is TGTGCCAGCAGTTTTACCCTAGGGTTCCTGGCGACAGGGCAAGAGACCCAGTACTTC. Its translation: CASSFTLGFLATGQETQYF. This rearrangement joins TRBV28 to TRBJ2-5, with 7 bases fitting TRBD1. The V gene's germline CDR1 is MDHEN and CDR2 SYDVKM. This CDR3 comprises 19 residues. Unmatched junction bases numbered 18, after V lost 3 bases and J lost 2 bases. Together with reference TRBV28 and TRBJ2-5, the CDR3 gives the full variable domain: DVKVTQSSRYLVKRTGEKVFLECVQDMDHENMFWYRQDPGLGLRLIYFSYDVKMKEKGDIPEGYSVSREKKERFSLILESASTNQTSMYLCASSFTLGFLATGQETQYFGPGTRLLVL.

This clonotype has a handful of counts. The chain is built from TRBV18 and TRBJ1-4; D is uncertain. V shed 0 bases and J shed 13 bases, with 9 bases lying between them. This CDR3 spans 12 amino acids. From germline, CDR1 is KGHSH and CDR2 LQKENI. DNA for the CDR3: TGTGCCAGCTCACCACCGGTGGGTAGACTGTTTTTT. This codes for CASSPPVGRLFF.

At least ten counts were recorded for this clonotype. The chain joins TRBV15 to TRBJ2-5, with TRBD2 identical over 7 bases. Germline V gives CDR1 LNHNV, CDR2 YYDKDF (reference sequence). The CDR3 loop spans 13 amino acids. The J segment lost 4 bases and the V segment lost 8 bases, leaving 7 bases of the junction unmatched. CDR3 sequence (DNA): TGTGCCACCTCCGATGGGAGGGGAGAGACCCAGTACTTC. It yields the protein CATSDGRGETQYF.

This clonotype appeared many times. CDR3 in DNA: TGCAGCGTTGAAGGGACAACAGATACGCAGTATTTT. Amino acids: CSVEGTTDTQYF. The J gene is TRBJ2-3, the V gene TRBV29-1, with D tentatively TRBD1 (5 bases). With 1 base removed from V and 3 bases from J, the gap between germline ends came to 5 bases. CDR1 and CDR2 (germline): SQVTM, ANQGSEA. This CDR3 is built from 12 residues.

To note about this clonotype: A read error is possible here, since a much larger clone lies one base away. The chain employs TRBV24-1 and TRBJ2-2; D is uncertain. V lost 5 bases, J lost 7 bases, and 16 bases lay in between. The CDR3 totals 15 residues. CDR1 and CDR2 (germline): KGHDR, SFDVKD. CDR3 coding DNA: TGTGCCACCAGTGCCGCTGGGCCCTGCGGCGGGGAGCTGTTTTTT. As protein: CATSAAGPCGGELFF.

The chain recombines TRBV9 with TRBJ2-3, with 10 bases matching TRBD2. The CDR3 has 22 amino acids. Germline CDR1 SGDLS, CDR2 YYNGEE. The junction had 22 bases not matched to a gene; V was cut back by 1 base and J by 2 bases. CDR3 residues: CASSVHPGGVDLAGANTDTQYF. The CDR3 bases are TGTGCCAGCAGCGTACATCCAGGTGGGGTAGATCTAGCGGGAGCCAACACAGATACGCAGTATTTT.

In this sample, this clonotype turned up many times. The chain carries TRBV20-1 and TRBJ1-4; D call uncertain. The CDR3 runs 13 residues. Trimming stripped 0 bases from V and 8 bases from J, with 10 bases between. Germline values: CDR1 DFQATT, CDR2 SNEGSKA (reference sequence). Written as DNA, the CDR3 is TGCAGTGCTAGAGATCCACGGGAGGAAAAACTGTTTTTT. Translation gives CSARDPREEKLFF.

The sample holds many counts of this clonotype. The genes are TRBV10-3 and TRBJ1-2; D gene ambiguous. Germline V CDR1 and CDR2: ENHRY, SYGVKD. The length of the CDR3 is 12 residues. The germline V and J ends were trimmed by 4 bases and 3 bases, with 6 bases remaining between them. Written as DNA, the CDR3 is TGTGCCATCAGTGCGGAGTACTATGGCTACACCTTC. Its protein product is CAISAEYYGYTF.

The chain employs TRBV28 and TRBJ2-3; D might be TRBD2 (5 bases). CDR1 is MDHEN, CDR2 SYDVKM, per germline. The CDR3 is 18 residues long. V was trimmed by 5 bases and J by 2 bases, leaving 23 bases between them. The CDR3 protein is CASSPLSWRRGNTDTQYF. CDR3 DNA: TGTGCCAGCAGTCCTCTGTCGTGGCGCAGAGGGAACACAGATACGCAGTATTTT. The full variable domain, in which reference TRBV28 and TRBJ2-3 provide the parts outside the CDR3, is DVKVTQSSRYLVKRTGEKVFLECVQDMDHENMFWYRQDPGLGLRLIYFSYDVKMKEKGDIPEGYSVSREKKERFSLILESASTNQTSMYLCASSPLSWRRGNTDTQYFGPGTRLTVL.

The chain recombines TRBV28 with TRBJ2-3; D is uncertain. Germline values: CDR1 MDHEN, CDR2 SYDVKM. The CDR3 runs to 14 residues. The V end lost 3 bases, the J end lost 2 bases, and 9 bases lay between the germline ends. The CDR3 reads CASSFGQVTDTQYF. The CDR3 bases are TGTGCCAGCAGTTTCGGGCAGGTCACAGATACGCAGTATTTT.

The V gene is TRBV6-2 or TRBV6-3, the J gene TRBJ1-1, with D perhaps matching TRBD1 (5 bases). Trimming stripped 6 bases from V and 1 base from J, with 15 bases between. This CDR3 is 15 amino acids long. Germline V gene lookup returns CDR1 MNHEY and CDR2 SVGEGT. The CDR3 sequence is CASSQRGRPNTEAFF. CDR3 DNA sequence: TGTGCCAGCAGCCAACGGGGCAGGCCGAACACTGAAGCTTTCTTT.

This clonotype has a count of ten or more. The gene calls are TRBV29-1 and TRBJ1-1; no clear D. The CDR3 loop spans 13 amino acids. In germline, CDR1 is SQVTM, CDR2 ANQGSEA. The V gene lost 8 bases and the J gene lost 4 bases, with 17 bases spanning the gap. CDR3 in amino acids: CSTPGRAGTEAFF. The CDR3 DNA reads TGCAGCACCCCGGGAAGGGCCGGCACTGAAGCTTTCTTT.